Listed here are 27 T cell receptor beta chains from one sample, sequenced in a study of blood T cell repertoires in COVID-19. The table came from immunoSEQ multiplex PCR; TCRdb's copy has only in-frame clones and leaves some out. The table includes 130,000 or so clones, less than 85% detected once. Sequenced sample: peripheral blood. These receptor sequences come from a woman aged 55-70 years with acute or convalescent COVID-19.

This chain links TRBV19 with TRBJ2-1; the D gene is possibly TRBD1 (5 bases). Trimming took off 3 bases at V and 3 bases at J, with 15 bases between the two ends. CDR1 and CDR2 from the germline V gene are LNHDA and SQIVND (reference sequence). This CDR3 has 16 residues. CDR3 residues: CASSIVAGNNYNEQFF. The CDR3 DNA sequence: TGTGCCAGTAGTATCGTGGCAGGGAACAACTACAATGAGCAGTTCTTC.

V usage is TRBV5-1 and J usage is TRBJ2-2, with TRBD1 matching 10 bases. The germline CDR1 and CDR2 sequences are SGHRS and YFSETQ. V lost 2 bases to trimming and J lost 4 bases; unmatched junction nucleotides: 11. The CDR3 is 18 residues long. CDR3 loop: CASSFATGGASGTGELFF. Written as DNA, the CDR3 is TGCGCCAGCAGCTTCGCGACAGGGGGCGCGTCCGGCACCGGGGAGCTGTTTTTT.

This clone occurred once. The V and J genes are TRBV19 and TRBJ1-2, with a possible D match to TRBD1 (5 bases). The CDR3 contains 14 residues. Trimming removed 0 bases from V and 8 bases from J, with 13 bases in between. Germline values: CDR1 LNHDA, CDR2 SQIVND (reference sequence). Here the CDR3 DNA reads TGTGCCAGTAGTATAGAAAAGACAGCGAGCGGCTACACCTTC. Protein sequence: CASSIEKTASGYTF.

The chain recombines TRBV29-1 with TRBJ1-1, with unresolved D. The germline CDR1 and CDR2 sequences are SQVTM and ANQGSEA. CDR3 length: 11 residues. The CDR3 loop reads CSLSAGTEAFF. In DNA, the CDR3 is TGCAGTCTAAGTGCAGGCACTGAAGCTTTCTTT.

This sequence joins TRBV19 and TRBJ2-3, with 7 nucleotides matching TRBD1. This CDR3 contains 15 residues. The ends lost 6 bases at V and 4 bases at J; junction bases unmatched: 10. The germline V gene has CDR1 LNHDA and CDR2 SQIVND (reference sequence). DNA of the CDR3: TGTGCCAGTAGCGGACAGGTGGGTCGGGCAGATACGCAGTATTTT. Amino acid sequence: CASSGQVGRADTQYF.

The rearrangement joins TRBV27 to TRBJ2-7, with D perhaps matching TRBD2 (5 bases). The CDR3 consists of 13 residues. The V end was cut by 6 bases, the J end by 6 bases, with 15 bases between. Germline V CDR1 and CDR2: MNHEY, SMNVEV (reference sequence). CDR3 DNA: TGTGCCAGCAGATTGGGAGTAGGTTTCGAGCAGTACTTC. This translates into CASRLGVGFEQYF.

The sample holds a few counts of this clone. J is TRBJ1-1 and V is TRBV12-3 or TRBV12-4; D gene unclear. With 3 bases removed from V and 7 bases from J, the gap between germline ends came to 9 bases. The CDR3 runs 12 residues. The CDR3 DNA reads as TGTGCCAGCAGTTTGATGCAGATTGAAGCTTTCTTT. It is translated as CASSLMQIEAFF.

This rearrangement joins TRBV6-5 to TRBJ1-5; D may be TRBD1 (6 bases). Germline V gives CDR1 MNHEY, CDR2 SVGAGI. The CDR3 runs 15 residues. The V end was cut by 6 bases, the J end by 1 base, with 13 bases between. DNA for the CDR3: TGTGCCAGCAGGAGGGGGGGTACGAGCAATCAGCCCCAGCATTTT. It translates to CASRRGGTSNQPQHF.

The chain couples TRBV10-3 to TRBJ2-3, with 10 bases that match TRBD1. The CDR3 is 14 residues long. Per the germline V gene, CDR1 is ENHRY and CDR2 is SYGVKD. J gave up 11 bases and V 2 bases, and 7 bases lay outside the gene matches. In DNA, the CDR3 is TGTGCCATCAGTGAGGGGACAGGGGTAGGGGAGCAGTATTTT. Translating gives CAISEGTGVGEQYF.

The V and J genes are TRBV18 and TRBJ1-2; a weak D match, TRBD1 (5 bases). The germline gives CDR1 KGHSH, CDR2 LQKENI. V was cut by 2 bases and J by 0 bases, with 19 bases left in between. This CDR3 has 18 residues. CDR3 protein: CASSPYRISMESNYGYTF. The DNA for the CDR3 is TGTGCCAGCTCACCATACAGGATATCTATGGAGTCTAACTATGGCTACACCTTC.

The V call is TRBV24-1, the J call TRBJ1-4, with D hard to call. The germline gives CDR1 KGHDR, CDR2 SFDVKD. The length of the CDR3 is 13 residues. Trimming removed 3 bases from V and 2 bases from J, with 3 bases in between. The CDR3 DNA is TGTGCCACCAGTGATCCTACTAATGAAAAACTGTTTTTT. It encodes CATSDPTNEKLFF.

This rearrangement joins TRBV5-5 to TRBJ1-1; tentatively, D is TRBD1 (6 bases). CDR3 size: 16 residues. Germline CDR1 reads SGHKS; CDR2 reads YYEKEE (reference sequence). V lost 0 bases and J 0 bases, leaving 12 bases between the germline ends. CDR3 loop: CASSLANQGLNTEAFF. The CDR3 bases are TGTGCCAGCAGCTTGGCCAATCAGGGGTTGAACACTGAAGCTTTCTTT.

This CDR3 is CASSKDLKGAFF. The DNA for the CDR3 is TGTGCCAGCAGCAAGGACCTTAAGGGGGCTTTCTTT. The rearrangement joins TRBV7-2 to TRBJ1-1; D perhaps matches TRBD1 (5 bases). CDR1 is SGHTA and CDR2 is FQGNSA in the germline V gene. CDR3 length equals 12 residues. With 5 bases removed from V and 11 bases from J, the gap between germline ends came to 15 bases.

The chain recombines TRBV27 with TRBJ1-1; weak D call: TRBD1 (5 bases). V lost 4 bases to trimming and J lost 0 bases, with 9 bases between them. Germline V gives CDR1 MNHEY, CDR2 SMNVEV (reference sequence). The CDR3 is made up of 14 amino acids. CDR3 nucleotide sequence: TGTGCCAGCAGTTGGGGCCGACTGAACACTGAAGCTTTCTTT. Amino acid sequence: CASSWGRLNTEAFF.

This clone appeared many times. The chain joins TRBV9 to TRBJ2-1, with 8 bases lining up with TRBD1. V shed 0 bases and J 8 bases; nucleotides not matched to a gene: 7. The CDR3 runs to 15 residues. From germline, CDR1 is SGDLS and CDR2 YYNGEE. DNA of the CDR3: TGTGCCAGCAGCGTAGAGGGACAGGCGTATGATGAGCAGTTCTTC. It yields the protein CASSVEGQAYDEQFF.

J is TRBJ2-3 and V is TRBV7-3, with 12 bases aligning to TRBD2. The CDR3 runs to 16 residues. V shed 2 bases, J shed 6 bases, and the junction held 6 bases outside the gene matches. The germline V gene has CDR1 SGHTA and CDR2 FQGTGA. CDR3 loop: CASSLGRTSGTDTQYF. CDR3 coding DNA: TGTGCCAGCAGCTTAGGCCGGACTAGCGGGACGGATACGCAGTATTTT. Together with reference TRBV7-3 and TRBJ2-3, the CDR3 gives the full variable domain: GAGVSQTPSNKVTEKGKYVELRCDPISGHTALYWYRQSLGQGPEFLIYFQGTGAADDSGLPNDRFFAVRPEGSVSTLKIQRTERGDSAVYLCASSLGRTSGTDTQYFGPGTRLTVL.

The CDR3 DNA reads as TGTGCCAGCAAAGGGGAGGACCGAGGTGGCTACACCTTC. Its protein product is CASKGEDRGGYTF. The genes are TRBV7-2 and TRBJ1-2, with D possibly TRBD1 on 5 matching bases. The length of the CDR3 is 13 residues. Germline CDR1 and CDR2: SGHTA and FQGNSA. Trimming removed 7 bases from V and 7 bases from J, with 16 bases in between.

This clone occurred once. The chain combines TRBV24-1 with TRBJ1-2; 8 nucleotides align to TRBD1. V shed 5 bases and J 7 bases; nucleotides not matched to a gene: 8. The CDR3 length is 14 residues. CDR1 KGHDR and CDR2 SFDVKD come from the germline V gene. The CDR3 region has the DNA TGTGCCACCAGTGCGACAGGGGATAACGTTGGCTACACCTTC. It specifies CATSATGDNVGYTF.

The table lists this clone with a few counts. The rearrangement joins TRBV7-9 to TRBJ2-5; D not certain. There are 13 residues in the CDR3. CDR1 is SEHNR and CDR2 is FQNEAQ in the germline V gene (reference sequence). Trimming left V 5 bases short and J 5 bases short, with 12 bases between. DNA of the CDR3: TGTGCCAGCAGCCGAGTCCCTTTGGAGACCCAGTACTTC. Amino acids: CASSRVPLETQYF. The variable domain in full, completed from reference TRBV7-9 and TRBJ2-5, reads DTGVSQNPRHKITKRGQNVTFRCDPISEHNRLYWYRQTLGQGPEFLTYFQNEAQLEKSRLLSDRFSAERPKGSFSTLEIQRTEQGDSAMYLCASSRVPLETQYFGPGTRLLVL.

This chain uses TRBV6-5 with TRBJ1-1; D is unresolved. Trimming stripped 5 bases from V and 11 bases from J, with 18 bases between. The germline gives CDR1 MNHEY, CDR2 SVGAGI. CDR3 length: 13 residues. CDR3 nucleotides: TGTGCCAGCAGTCTACACTATAACGGTGGGGCTTTCTTT. It translates to CASSLHYNGGAFF.

This rearrangement joins TRBV4-2 to TRBJ1-6; D possibly corresponds to TRBD1 (6 bases). The CDR3 extends over 16 amino acids. Germline assignment: CDR1 LGHNA and CDR2 YNFKEQ. Trimming cost V 0 bases and J 4 bases, with 10 bases left between them. For the CDR3, the DNA is TGTGCCAGCAGCCAAGAGTCCCAGGGGTATAATTCACCCCTCCACTTT. This codes for CASSQESQGYNSPLHF.

This rearrangement joins TRBV19 to TRBJ1-5, with a tentative D call TRBD1 (6 bases). V was trimmed by 5 bases and J by 6 bases, leaving 17 bases between them. The CDR3 spans 15 residues. Germline V CDR1 and CDR2: LNHDA, SQIVND (reference sequence). CDR3 DNA: TGTGCCAGTAGTCCACAGGGCATTCGGGGTCAGCCCCAGCATTTT. This gives the protein CASSPQGIRGQPQHF.

The chain joins TRBV19 to TRBJ1-2, with D uncertain. V was trimmed by 1 base and J by 3 bases, leaving 3 bases between them. CDR3 size: 12 residues. Looked up from germline, CDR1 is LNHDA and CDR2 is SQIVND (reference sequence). The CDR3 nucleotides read TGTGCCAGTAGTATAGCAGACTATGGCTACACCTTC. Protein product: CASSIADYGYTF.

V usage is TRBV6-1 and J usage is TRBJ1-6; D is perhaps TRBD1 (5 bases). The CDR3 is made up of 15 amino acids. V lost 0 bases and J lost 7, with 10 bases in between. Germline values: CDR1 MNHNS, CDR2 SASEGT. The CDR3 reads CASSEAVGLNSPLHF. Written as DNA, the CDR3 is TGTGCCAGCAGTGAAGCGGTGGGGCTGAATTCACCCCTCCACTTT.

The rearrangement links TRBV24-1 to TRBJ2-3; 8 bases are shared with TRBD1. The J segment lost 1 base and the V segment lost 5 bases, leaving 7 bases of the junction unmatched. The CDR3 spans 16 residues. Germline CDR1 and CDR2: KGHDR and SFDVKD. The DNA of the CDR3 is TGTGCCACCAGTGTCTCTGCGACAGGGGGCACAGATACGCAGTATTTT. As protein: CATSVSATGGTDTQYF.

The chain joins TRBV5-1 to TRBJ2-3, with a tentative D call TRBD1 (5 bases). The V and J ends lost 3 bases and 4 bases respectively, with 12 bases between them. Germline V gene sequence: CDR1 SGHRS, CDR2 YFSETQ. This CDR3 contains 14 residues. The CDR3 region has the DNA TGCGCCAGCAGCTCTGGGGCGAGACCAGATACGCAGTATTTT. As protein: CASSSGARPDTQYF.

The rearrangement joins TRBV15 to TRBJ1-4; 9 bases match TRBD1. The germline CDR1 and CDR2 sequences are LNHNV and YYDKDF (reference sequence). V was pared by 3 bases and J by 6 bases, with 8 bases of the junction left unmatched. The length of the CDR3 is 16 residues. CDR3: CATSSPLTGGDEKLFF. The CDR3 DNA reads as TGTGCCACCAGCAGTCCTCTAACAGGGGGCGATGAAAAACTGTTTTTT.